This T cell receptor beta chain emerged from a study of blood T cell repertoires in COVID-19 (dated by TCRdb to the early 2020s). Regarding the study in general: Collaborator samples came from the United States, Italy and Spain and covered acute and convalescent phases of COVID-19. HLA class I and class II types, where available, came from metadata supplied by the sample provider rather than from assay-based typing. The dataset comprised deeply sampled blood TCRbeta repertoires from subjects exposed to, actively infected with, or recovered from COVID-19. The samples were drawn from the first 160 participants of the ongoing ImmuneRACE study and from some 1,300 subjects provided by 6 global collaborators. A freely available public database, intended as a resource for researchers studying the immune response to SARS-CoV-2, is where the repertoires were released. Sample metadata almost always included a de-identified subject ID, COVID-19 status, age in years and sex. The material from the prospective study consisted of cDNA or gDNA derived from T cells, B-cell-depleted T cells, or PBMCs. General study outcomes and caveats: How much clinical and demographic metadata was included differed by source and by participant, and the metadata was provided uncurated.

Collaborating institutions collected whole blood in K2EDTA tubes following their own protocols. Collaborator samples were shipped for TCRbeta analysis as frozen whole blood, isolated PBMCs, or DNA extracted from either sample type. TCRbeta CDR3 regions were amplified from genomic DNA using the immunoSEQ Assay, a bias-controlled multiplex PCR. Regarding the original processing steps: The number of nucleated cells in each sample was estimated from the amplification of reference gene primers within the assay. Sequence reads were collapsed and filtered to measure the absolute abundance of every unique TCRbeta CDR3 rearrangement. Productive Simpson clonality was computed per sample as the square root of Simpson's diversity index over productive rearrangements. TCRdb mirrors the immuneACCESS table, restricted to in-frame sequences. Some clones are absent from its copies; in checked studies, under half trace to an unresolved V gene, and the reason for the others is unknown. V and J calls and clone size are as listed in that table; D and trimming were resolved from the DNA. The sample includes about 190,000 clones, with around 84% observed a single time. The ten biggest clones cover roughly 20% of the sample.

Regarding this clone: Its antigen is unknown. Per-base quality was not reported, and no clone a single base away is much larger than it.

The source of this sequence is a human donor in a cohort sampled during active COVID-19. The sample taken for sequencing was peripheral blood.

The sequenced DNA: TGTGCCAGCAGTTACGGTGGCGGGGTTGGTTCACCCCTCCACTTT. Its coded protein is CASSYGGGVGSPLHF. The chain uses TRBV6-2 or TRBV6-3 and TRBJ1-6, with no confidently assigned D gene. Counted from cysteine to phenylalanine, this CDR3 has 15 amino acids. Only the CDR3 DNA is retained, 45 bases long and in frame from the first base. Sequences MNHEY (CDR1) and SVGEGT (CDR2) are obtained from the germline V gene. The junction shows trimming of 2 bases on V and 9 bases on J, plus 14 bases between the germline ends.